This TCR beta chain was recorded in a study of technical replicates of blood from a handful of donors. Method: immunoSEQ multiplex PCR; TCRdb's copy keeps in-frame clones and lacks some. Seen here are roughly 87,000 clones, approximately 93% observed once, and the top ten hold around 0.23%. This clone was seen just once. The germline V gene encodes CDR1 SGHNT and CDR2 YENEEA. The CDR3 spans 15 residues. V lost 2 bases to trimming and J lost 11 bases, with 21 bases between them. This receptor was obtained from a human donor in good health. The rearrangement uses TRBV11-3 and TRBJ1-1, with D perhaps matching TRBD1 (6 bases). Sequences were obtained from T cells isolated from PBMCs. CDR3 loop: CASSLLVHRGGEAFF. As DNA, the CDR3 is TGTGCCAGCAGCTTACTTGTTCACCGGGGGGGCGAGGCTTTCTTT.